This is a list of T cell receptor beta chains from one sample in a study of technical replicates of blood from a handful of donors. Data came from immunoSEQ multiplex PCR; TCRdb stores just in-frame clones and leaves some out. The sample includes about 73,000 clones, 85% to 95% of them seen just once. Sequencing was performed on T cells isolated from PBMCs. These receptors were obtained from a human donor in good health. Both conserved end residues are part of each CDR3. Only some rows state a clone size, as once, few, many or a class for expanded clones.

v_call | cdr3_length | clone_size | cdr3_aa
TRBV20-1 | 11 | - | CSARRDNEQFF
TRBV2 | 14 | - | CASRLETDGNTIYF
TRBV5-4 | 15 | - | CASSLDSPGTDTQYF
TRBV5-4 | 14 | - | CASSSQGAFDEQYF
TRBV29-1 | 13 | - | CSVRSGANNEQFF
TRBV5-5 | 16 | - | CASSPDRFSGANVLTF
TRBV19 | 16 | - | CASSITGGITKNIQYF
TRBV11-2 | 16 | - | CASSLGSGGSYNEQFF
TRBV4-1 | 14 | - | CASSLREHTGELFF
TRBV19 | 14 | - | CASSIDGAIETQYF
TRBV28 | 15 | once | CASSFGIAGAEKLFF
TRBV5-1 | 15 | - | CASSFTGAGPYEQYF
TRBV5-1 | 13 | - | CASSLGQQETQYF
TRBV11-2 | 14 | - | CASSALDRGTEAFF
TRBV7-9 | 17 | - | CASSSRVLEGPNTEAFF
TRBV4-1 | 14 | - | CASRSPGQDYEQYF
TRBV4-1 | 14 | - | CASSPGWVRYEQYF
TRBV11-3 | 14 | - | CASSSRRGRETQYF
TRBV27 | 16 | - | CASTLLYTGVLSGYTF
TRBV18 | 14 | - | CASSQDRVPSVQYF
TRBV18 | 15 | few | CASSPGTSYTGELFF
TRBV7-3 | 14 | - | CASSFAGLRYTQYF
TRBV29-1 | 11 | - | CSTGGDETQYF
TRBV12-5 | 19 | - | CASGMTSGKDIYRNQPQHF
TRBV7-2 | 15 | - | CASSPSGLLTDTQYF
TRBV6-1 | 13 | - | CASKGGIWYEQYF
TRBV7-9 | 16 | - | CASSLDGGGTNEKLFF
TRBV6-5 | 14 | - | CASSRGQENTEAFF
TRBV15 | 16 | - | CATSRDLGAAADTQYF
TRBV5-1 | 16 | - | CASSTSSGGSYNEQFF
TRBV2 | 14 | - | CASIPGQGLSEQFF
TRBV11-3 | 17 | - | CASSLDRSGSSYNEQFF
TRBV18 | 13 | - | CASSEGLQETQYF
TRBV6-6 | 12 | once | CASSYRADEQYF
TRBV25-1 | 14 | - | CATSDRGLVTEAFF
TRBV19 | 13 | - | CASSIGTGTEAFF
TRBV6-6 | 14 | - | CASSITQENTEAFF